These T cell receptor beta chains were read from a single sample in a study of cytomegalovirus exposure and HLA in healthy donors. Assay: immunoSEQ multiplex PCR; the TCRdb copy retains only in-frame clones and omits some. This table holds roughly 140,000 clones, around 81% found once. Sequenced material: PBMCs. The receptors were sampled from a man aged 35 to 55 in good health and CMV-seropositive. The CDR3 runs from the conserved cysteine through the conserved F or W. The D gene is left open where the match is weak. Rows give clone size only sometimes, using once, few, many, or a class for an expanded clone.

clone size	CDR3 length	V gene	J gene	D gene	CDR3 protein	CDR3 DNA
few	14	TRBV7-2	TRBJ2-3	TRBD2	CASSLATSGNTQYF	TGTGCCAGCAGCTTAGCCACTAGCGGAAATACGCAGTATTTT
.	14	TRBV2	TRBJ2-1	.	CASTVGQGYNEQFF	TGTGCCAGCACTGTGGGGCAGGGGTACAATGAGCAGTTCTTC
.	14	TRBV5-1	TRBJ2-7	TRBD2	CASNRAGDQGEQYF	TGCGCCAGCAACCGAGCGGGGGACCAGGGCGAGCAGTACTTC
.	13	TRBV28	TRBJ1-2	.	CASSLPGSYGYTF	TGTGCCAGCAGTTTACCGGGGTCCTATGGCTACACCTTC
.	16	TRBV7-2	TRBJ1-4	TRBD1	CASSLGQGTPNEKLFF	TGTGCCAGCAGCTTAGGACAGGGGACCCCTAATGAAAAACTGTTTTTT
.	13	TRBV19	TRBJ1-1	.	CASTDTLNTEAFF	TGTGCCAGTACCGACACCCTGAACACTGAAGCTTTCTTT
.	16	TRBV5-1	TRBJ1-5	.	CASSPDGTRKGQPQHF	TGCGCCAGCAGTCCGGACGGGACACGGAAGGGGCAGCCCCAGCATTTT
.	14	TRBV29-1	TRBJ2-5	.	CSVDGRGEWETQYF	TGCAGCGTTGACGGGAGAGGGGAGTGGGAGACCCAGTACTTC
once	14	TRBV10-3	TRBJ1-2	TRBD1	CAISVPGQAYGYTF	TGTGCCATCAGTGTACCGGGACAGGCCTATGGCTACACCTTC
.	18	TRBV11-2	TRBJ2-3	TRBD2	CASSLGSGSPPSTDTQYF	TGTGCCAGCAGCTTAGGTAGCGGGAGCCCGCCTAGCACAGATACGCAGTATTTT
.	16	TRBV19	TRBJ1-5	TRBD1	CASSLMDRVGNQPQHF	TGTGCCAGTAGTCTGATGGACAGGGTTGGCAATCAGCCCCAGCATTTT
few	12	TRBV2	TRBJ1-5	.	CASSSANQPQHF	TGTGCCAGCTCCTCCGCGAATCAGCCCCAGCATTTT
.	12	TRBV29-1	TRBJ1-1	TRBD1	CSVGQGVTEAFF	TGCAGCGTTGGACAGGGAGTCACTGAAGCTTTCTTT
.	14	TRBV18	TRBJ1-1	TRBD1	CASSQYGQGGVAFF	TGTGCCAGCTCACAATACGGACAGGGAGGTGTAGCTTTCTTT
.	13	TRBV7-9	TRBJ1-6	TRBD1	CASSADRNSPLHF	TGTGCCAGCAGCGCGGACAGGAATTCACCCCTCCACTTT
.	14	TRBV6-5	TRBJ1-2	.	CASRRSGTIYGYTF	TGTGCCAGCAGGCGATCCGGGACAATTTATGGCTACACCTTC
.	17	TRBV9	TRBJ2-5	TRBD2	CASSVGSRGGYQETQYF	TGTGCCAGCAGCGTAGGGTCCCGGGGGGGATACCAAGAGACCCAGTACTTC
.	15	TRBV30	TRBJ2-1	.	CAWSRGGSSYNEQFF	TGTGCCTGGAGTAGGGGGGGGAGCTCCTACAATGAGCAGTTCTTC
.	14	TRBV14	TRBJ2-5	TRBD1	CASTAGQGSLTQYF	TGTGCCAGCACTGCAGGACAGGGGAGTTTGACCCAGTACTTC
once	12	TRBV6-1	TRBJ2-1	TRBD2	CASSSGTNEQFF	TGTGCCAGCAGTAGCGGGACCAATGAGCAGTTCTTC
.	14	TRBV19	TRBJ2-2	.	CASSIGRNTGELFF	TGTGCCAGTAGTATTGGTAGGAACACCGGGGAGCTGTTTTTT
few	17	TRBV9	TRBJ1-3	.	CASSVVGRQRPGNTIYF	TGTGCCAGCAGCGTAGTGGGCCGACAGCGTCCAGGAAACACCATATATTTT
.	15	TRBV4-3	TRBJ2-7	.	CASSQDRTGTYEQYF	TGCGCCAGCAGCCAAGATCGGACGGGAACCTACGAGCAGTACTTC
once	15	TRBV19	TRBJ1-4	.	CASSGGVATNEKLFF	TGTGCCAGTAGTGGAGGGGTCGCAACTAATGAAAAACTGTTTTTT
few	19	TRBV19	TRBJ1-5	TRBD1	CASSTYLYPGQVGNQPQHF	TGTGCCAGTAGTACTTATTTGTATCCGGGACAGGTGGGGAATCAGCCCCAGCATTTT
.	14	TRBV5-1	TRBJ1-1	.	CASSLAYGDTEAFF	TGCGCCAGCAGCTTGGCCTACGGGGACACTGAAGCTTTCTTT
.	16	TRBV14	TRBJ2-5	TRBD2	CASSQDFLLAGETQYF	TGTGCCAGCAGCCAAGATTTTTTACTAGCGGGAGAGACCCAGTACTTC
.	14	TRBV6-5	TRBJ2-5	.	CASSYSTPGETQYF	TGTGCCAGCAGTTACTCGACCCCAGGGGAGACCCAGTACTTC
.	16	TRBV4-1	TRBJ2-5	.	CASSIRGSTLLETQYF	TGCGCCAGCAGCATCCGTGGCTCAACCCTTTTAGAGACCCAGTACTTC